The T cell receptor (beta chain) described here comes from a study of response to subunit inactivated influenza vaccine. TCRdb analysed the RT-PCR reads with MiXCR anew, one entry per CDR3 protein. The sample contains 610,000 or so distinct CDR3 sequences, 14% of which appear only once. Germline lookup yields CDR1 LGHNA and CDR2 YNFKEQ. The V end lost 7 bases, the J end lost 6 bases, and 19 bases lay between the germline ends. The CDR3 runs to 14 residues. This clonotype has a handful of counts. The specimen comprised PBMCs from blood, sampled approximately 13 days after vaccination. V and J are TRBV4-2 and TRBJ2-7; no clear D. The receptor's source is a man between 45 and 60 years old who received an inactivated influenza vaccine. The CDR3 sequence: CASTELAGLSEQYF. CDR3 DNA: TGTGCCAGCACCGAGTTGGCAGGATTGAGCGAGCAGTACTTC.